The source of this T cell receptor beta chain is a study of OX40 agonist ivuxolimab in advanced cancers. Study in general: Patients treated during dose escalation were battling hepatocellular carcinoma, melanoma, renal cell or head and neck cancer. Anti-PD-1, anti-PD-L1 or anti-CTLA-4 therapy given earlier was allowed, and about 38% had some.

Repertoires were generated with immunoSEQ multiplex PCR, while TCRdb's copy carries only in-frame clones and drops some. The sample consists of under 65,000 clones, 90% to 95% of them appearing once. The CDR3 sequence is 16 residues long. CDR1 and CDR2 (germline): SNHLY, FYNNEI. V lost 6 bases to trimming and J lost 5 bases; unmatched junction nucleotides: 11. The sequences come from CD4+ or CD8+ T cells sorted from blood, collected in a trial of the OX40 agonist ivuxolimab. The receptor was derived from an adult with an advanced solid tumor such as melanoma, head and neck, liver or kidney cancer. The V call is TRBV2, the J call TRBJ2-5; 11 bases match TRBD2. CDR3: CASSPRASGGRETQYF. The CDR3 DNA sequence: TGTGCCAGCAGCCCACGCGCTAGCGGGGGGCGGGAGACCCAGTACTTC.